Listed below are T cell receptor beta chains from one sample, sequenced in a study of blood T cell repertoires in COVID-19. Assay used: immunoSEQ multiplex PCR; TCRdb lists only in-frame clones, some missing. Of around 220,000 clones listed, 85% to 90% are singletons. Material for sequencing was peripheral blood. The source of these receptors is a woman between 50 and 59 years old with acute or convalescent COVID-19. Each CDR3 is given with its conserved first and last residue. Each record gives: J gene, clone size, V gene, D gene, CDR3 protein, CDR3 DNA. A D gene is named only where the DNA matches it firmly. Part of the rows lack a size; the others show once, few, many or a class for expanded clones.

TRBJ2-5	.	TRBV7-3	.	CASSLTGRKETQYF	TGTGCCAGCAGCTTAACGGGCCGGAAAGAGACCCAGTACTTC
TRBJ2-7	.	TRBV19	.	CASSPDRNLREQYF	TGTGCCAGTAGTCCGGACAGAAATCTACGAGAGCAGTACTTC
TRBJ1-1	once	TRBV5-1	.	CASLETVPNTEAFF	TGCGCCAGCTTAGAGACAGTGCCGAACACTGAAGCTTTCTTT
TRBJ2-1	.	TRBV5-6	TRBD2	CASSFGGRGVEQFF	TGTGCCAGCAGCTTCGGCGGGAGAGGGGTCGAGCAGTTCTTC
TRBJ1-1	once	TRBV19	TRBD1	CASSPGQGLGTEAFF	TGTGCCAGTAGTCCGGGACAGGGTTTGGGCACTGAAGCTTTCTTT
TRBJ2-3	.	TRBV12-3/TRBV12-4	.	CASSRGVADTQYF	TGTGCCAGCAGCCGCGGGGTTGCAGATACGCAGTATTTT
TRBJ2-3	.	TRBV19	.	CASSRQVSDTQYF	TGTGCCAGTAGTAGGCAGGTATCAGATACGCAGTATTTT
TRBJ2-7	.	TRBV5-1	.	CASSRTPFAEYEQYF	TGCGCCAGCAGCCGAACCCCATTCGCCGAGTACGAGCAGTACTTC
TRBJ1-2	.	TRBV10-3	.	CAISDGRGLDGYTF	TGTGCCATCAGTGACGGCAGGGGTCTTGACGGCTACACCTTC
TRBJ2-5	.	TRBV3-1/TRBV3-2	TRBD1	CASSQDLGDRQETQYF	TGTGCCAGCAGCCAAGATCTAGGGGACAGACAAGAGACCCAGTACTTC
TRBJ1-2	.	TRBV5-1	.	CASSLADTNYGYTF	TGCGCCAGCAGCTTGGCCGACACCAACTATGGCTACACCTTC
TRBJ2-4	.	TRBV6-2/TRBV6-3	.	CASIPQGAKNIQYF	TGTGCCAGCATCCCCCAGGGGGCCAAAAACATTCAGTACTTC
TRBJ1-1	.	TRBV5-4	TRBD1	CASAGPGQGNRHTEAFF	TGTGCCAGCGCAGGTCCGGGACAGGGCAATAGGCACACTGAAGCTTTCTTT
TRBJ2-1	.	TRBV6-5	.	CASSYSGNNEQFF	TGTGCCAGCAGTTACAGCGGAAACAATGAGCAGTTCTTC
TRBJ2-6	.	TRBV2	TRBD1	CASWGQGSLSGANVLTF	TGTGCCAGCTGGGGACAGGGTTCACTCTCTGGGGCCAACGTCCTGACTTTC
TRBJ1-1	.	TRBV27	.	CASRGQLNTEAFF	TGTGCCAGCAGAGGACAGCTGAACACTGAAGCTTTCTTT
TRBJ2-3	.	TRBV3-1/TRBV3-2	TRBD1	CASSPGTGGTDTQYF	TGTGCCAGCAGCCCTGGGACAGGCGGCACAGATACGCAGTATTTT
TRBJ2-5	.	TRBV27	.	CASSLRGKETQYF	TGTGCCAGCAGTCTACGGGGGAAGGAGACCCAGTACTTC
TRBJ2-3	.	TRBV24-1	TRBD2	CATSDSSASGRAYSTDTQYF	TGTGCCACCAGTGATTCCTCCGCTAGCGGGAGGGCCTATAGCACAGATACGCAGTATTTT
TRBJ2-1	.	TRBV30	TRBD1	CAWSQDRGGEQFF	TGTGCCTGGAGTCAGGACAGGGGCGGTGAGCAGTTCTTC
TRBJ1-6	.	TRBV5-1	.	CASSLSQGNSNSPLHF	TGCGCCAGCAGCTTAAGTCAGGGTAACAGTAATTCACCCCTCCACTTT
TRBJ2-7	.	TRBV6-2/TRBV6-3	.	CASSRARDMEYF	TGTGCCAGCAGTCGCGCAAGGGACATGGAGTACTTC
TRBJ2-2	.	TRBV7-9	TRBD2	CASGGGSTGELFF	TGTGCCAGCGGAGGCGGGAGTACCGGGGAGCTGTTTTTT
TRBJ2-3	.	TRBV5-1	.	CASSLVTGGTDTQYF	TGCGCCAGCAGCTTGGTCACGGGGGGCACAGATACGCAGTATTTT
TRBJ1-2	.	TRBV5-1	TRBD1	CASSDGQGYGYTF	TGCGCCAGCAGCGACGGACAGGGCTATGGCTACACCTTC
TRBJ1-2	.	TRBV18	TRBD1	CASSRNNPDRGPSGYTF	TGTGCCAGCTCACGGAACAACCCGGACAGGGGCCCCTCGGGCTACACCTTC
TRBJ2-7	.	TRBV5-4	.	CASSLGSGTYEQYF	TGTGCCAGCAGCTTGGGATCGGGAACCTACGAGCAGTACTTC
TRBJ2-5	.	TRBV5-1	.	CASSLGVRGVQETQYF	TGCGCCAGCAGCTTGGGCGTCAGGGGAGTCCAAGAGACCCAGTACTTC
TRBJ1-1	few	TRBV7-3	.	CASSSTENTEAFF	TGTGCCAGCAGCTCCACAGAGAACACTGAAGCTTTCTTT
TRBJ2-5	.	TRBV5-4	TRBD2	CASSLALSGGPKTQYF	TGTGCCAGCAGCTTGGCCCTTAGCGGGGGCCCCAAGACCCAGTACTTC
TRBJ1-2	.	TRBV2	.	CASRRDADYGYTF	TGTGCCAGCAGGAGGGATGCGGACTATGGCTACACCTTC
TRBJ1-2	.	TRBV2	.	CASSYTQGIYGYTF	TGTGCCAGCAGTTATACACAGGGTATCTATGGCTACACCTTC
TRBJ1-1	.	TRBV11-3	.	CASSLRGNTEAFF	TGTGCCAGCAGCCTGCGAGGGAACACTGAAGCTTTCTTT
TRBJ1-1	.	TRBV7-9	TRBD1	CASSLGQGYASAFF	TGTGCCAGCAGCTTGGGACAGGGCTACGCCAGCGCTTTCTTT
TRBJ2-1	.	TRBV6-2/TRBV6-3	TRBD2	CASSYKTSGGARDEQFF	TGTGCCAGCAGTTACAAGACTAGCGGGGGGGCCAGGGATGAGCAGTTCTTC
TRBJ1-2	.	TRBV30	.	CAWREDKYGYTF	TGTGCCTGGAGGGAAGACAAGTATGGCTACACCTTC
TRBJ2-5	.	TRBV11-3	.	CASSFISPNQETQYF	TGTGCCAGCAGCTTCATAAGCCCTAACCAAGAGACCCAGTACTTC
TRBJ2-1	few	TRBV5-1	.	CASSLVRGYNEQFF	TGCGCCAGCAGCTTGGTTCGCGGGTACAATGAGCAGTTCTTC
TRBJ1-5	.	TRBV9	TRBD1	CASSRTGEGQPQHF	TGTGCCAGCAGCCGGACAGGGGAGGGTCAGCCCCAGCATTTT
TRBJ2-5	.	TRBV7-6	TRBD1	CASRGTGQETQYF	TGTGCCAGCAGGGGGACAGGCCAAGAGACCCAGTACTTC
TRBJ2-3	few	TRBV5-4	.	CASSPKRGATDTQYF	TGTGCCAGCAGTCCGAAACGGGGGGCCACAGATACGCAGTATTTT
TRBJ2-2	once	TRBV5-1	TRBD2	CASSGLAGGPHGELFF	TGCGCCAGCAGCGGACTAGCGGGAGGGCCGCACGGGGAGCTGTTTTTT
TRBJ2-7	few	TRBV5-1	.	CASSPTGYSSFEQYF	TGCGCCAGCAGCCCAACTGGGTACAGCTCCTTCGAGCAGTACTTC
TRBJ2-2	.	TRBV2	TRBD2	CASSDPGLAGSNTGELFF	TGTGCCAGCAGTGACCCGGGGCTAGCGGGATCGAACACCGGGGAGCTGTTTTTT
TRBJ1-1	.	TRBV12-3/TRBV12-4	.	CASSFFMNTEAFF	TGTGCCAGCAGTTTTTTTATGAACACTGAAGCTTTCTTT
TRBJ1-6	once	TRBV5-1	.	CASSLAIGGSPLHF	TGCGCCAGCAGCTTGGCCATAGGAGGCTCACCCCTCCACTTT
TRBJ1-1	.	TRBV19	.	CASSIDREEAFF	TGTGCCAGTAGTATAGATCGAGAAGAAGCTTTCTTT
TRBJ2-5	.	TRBV5-1	.	CASSRTGTNQETQYF	TGCGCCAGCAGCCGGACAGGGACTAACCAAGAGACCCAGTACTTC